The clone carrying this TCR beta chain has just one count. Its antigen is not identified. The data stem from a study of cytomegalovirus exposure and HLA in healthy donors. The germline V gene encodes CDR1 WSHSY and CDR2 SAAADI. The CDR3 is 17 residues long. V lost 2 bases, J lost 3 bases, and 19 bases lay in between. Overall study findings and caveats: Associated with cytomegalovirus, according to the listing, were 150 to 200 TCR beta chains.

The PCR ran on 60 Vbeta and 13 Jbeta primers. Here immunoSEQ multiplex PCR was the method, and the copy in TCRdb shows in-frame clones only, minus some. The sample has about 120,000 clones; around 75% are singletons. The sample comprised PBMCs. The receptor comes from a woman younger than 30 in good health and CMV-seronegative. This chain joins TRBV10-2 and TRBJ1-1; D is ambiguous. CDR3 loop: CASSEPTRRGGYTEAFF. The CDR3 DNA is TGCGCCAGCAGTGAGCCTACCCGACGCGGCGGGTACACTGAAGCTTTCTTT.